These T cell receptor beta chains were read from a single sample in a study of a mutant IDH1 vaccine in newly diagnosed glioma. Data came from immunoSEQ multiplex PCR; TCRdb stores just in-frame clones and leaves some out. Among some 51,000 clones listed, roughly 78% were seen once. These receptors have no known antigen. Source: PBMCs, taken from a glioma patient whose treatment included an IDH1 peptide vaccine. These receptors all come from a man aged 45-65 years with glioma. Each CDR3 is given with its conserved first and last residue. A D gene is named only where the DNA matches it firmly. Clone size is shown for a subset of rows, as once, few, many or a class of expanded clone.

V gene: TRBV9
D gene: TRBD2
clone size: -
J gene: TRBJ2-2
CDR3 protein: CASSVGAGLAYGGELFF
CDR3 DNA: TGTGCCAGCAGCGTAGGGGCGGGACTAGCATATGGCGGGGAGCTGTTTTTT

V gene: TRBV29-1
D gene: TRBD1
clone size: few
J gene: TRBJ1-1
CDR3 protein: CSVRDRGEAFF
CDR3 DNA: TGCAGCGTACGGGACAGGGGTGAAGCTTTCTTT

V gene: TRBV19
D gene: TRBD1
clone size: -
J gene: TRBJ2-3
CDR3 protein: CASSMTGGKTDTQYF
CDR3 DNA: TGTGCCAGTAGTATGACAGGGGGCAAGACAGATACGCAGTATTTT

V gene: TRBV27
D gene: -
clone size: -
J gene: TRBJ1-2
CDR3 protein: CASSLSRGDYGYTF
CDR3 DNA: TGTGCCAGCAGTTTATCAAGGGGGGACTATGGCTACACCTTC

V gene: TRBV27
D gene: -
clone size: -
J gene: TRBJ1-3
CDR3 protein: CASRPSGGTIYF
CDR3 DNA: TGTGCCAGCAGGCCTTCAGGAGGCACCATATATTTT

V gene: TRBV18
D gene: -
clone size: -
J gene: TRBJ2-3
CDR3 protein: CASASSADTQYF
CDR3 DNA: TGTGCCAGCGCTTCTTCCGCAGATACGCAGTATTTT

V gene: TRBV6-5
D gene: -
clone size: -
J gene: TRBJ1-1
CDR3 protein: CASSLTQDGPGGAFF
CDR3 DNA: TGTGCCAGCAGTTTGACTCAGGACGGTCCTGGAGGGGCTTTCTTT

V gene: TRBV4-3
D gene: -
clone size: -
J gene: TRBJ2-1
CDR3 protein: CASSQVGSDHEQFF
CDR3 DNA: TGCGCCAGCAGCCAAGTAGGGTCCGACCATGAGCAGTTCTTC

V gene: TRBV5-4
D gene: -
clone size: -
J gene: TRBJ2-3
CDR3 protein: CASSLLSGLQADTQYF
CDR3 DNA: TGTGCCAGCAGCTTGCTCTCGGGACTGCAAGCAGATACGCAGTATTTT

V gene: TRBV27
D gene: -
clone size: -
J gene: TRBJ2-1
CDR3 protein: CASSLQGAYNEQFF
CDR3 DNA: TGTGCCAGCAGTCTACAGGGCGCCTACAATGAGCAGTTCTTC